This T cell receptor (beta chain) appears in the sequencing data of a study of regulatory T cells in long-lasting Graves disease. The CDR3 has 16 amino acids. The germline V gene has CDR1 MDHEN and CDR2 SYDVKM. With 6 bases clipped from V and 4 bases from J, the junction kept 11 bases outside the gene matches. This clonotype was seen ten or more times. Construction of TCR beta libraries relied on iRepertoire HTBI primers and on Arm-PCR targeting CDR3 regions. Each CDR3 protein is one row after TCRdb ran MiXCR on the multiplex PCR reads. The table lists 400,000 to 500,000 distinct CDR3 sequences, more than 20% of them singletons, with over 7.5% in the top ten. Time point denoted: persistent/refractory GD, antithyroid drugs over 5 years with positive TRAb. PBMC-derived RNA was used for the TCR library.

The receptor comes from a female donor with Graves disease. The gene calls are TRBV28 and TRBJ1-3; TRBD1 matches 8 bases. The specimen comprised peripheral blood mononuclear cells (PBMCs), sampled when the disease was refractory, from a patient treated with antithyroid drugs. CDR3 sequence: CASSLTTGAAGNTIYF. The DNA for the CDR3 is TGTGCCAGCAGCCTAACGACAGGGGCTGCCGGAAACACCATATATTTT.